The entry that follows covers one T cell receptor (beta chain) sequence. This sample stems from a study of blood T cell repertoires in COVID-19. Each participant's cohort was designated according to participant-reported clinical history. Produced via immunoSEQ multiplex PCR; TCRdb's table is partial and in-frame only. The sample comprises about 340,000 clones, more than 85% of which are singletons, and roughly 20% rests with the top ten. CDR1 is MNHEY, CDR2 SVGEGT, per germline. This CDR3 is 16 amino acids long. Trimming removed 4 bases from V and 2 bases from J; junction bases left unmatched: 6. Input material: PBMCs or T cells enriched from blood (not recorded which). The chain has TRBV6-2 or TRBV6-3 and TRBJ2-2; 8 bases are shared with TRBD2. The sequence came from a young woman who had recovered from COVID-19. The CDR3 spells CASSSGGAANTGELFF. The CDR3 nucleotides are TGTGCCAGCAGTTCGGGGGGGGCGGCTAACACCGGGGAGCTGTTTTTT.